This T cell receptor (beta chain) was identified in a study of blood T cell repertoires in COVID-19. CDR1 and CDR2 from the germline V gene are PRHDT and FYEKMQ (reference sequence). The CDR3 has 16 amino acids. V lost 3 bases and J lost 8, with 21 bases in between. Source study methods: Cell counts per sample came from amplifying reference gene primers. Profiling relied on immunoSEQ multiplex PCR, and the TCRdb table lists in-frame clones only, not all of them. V, J and clone size were drawn from that table, and D and trimming were deduced from the DNA. The sample yields fewer than 250,000 clones, about 83% seen once.

This sequence joins TRBV13 and TRBJ2-3; a possible D gene is TRBD2 (6 bases). The sequencing sample was made of peripheral blood. The clonotype comes from a man aged 50 to 59 with active or convalescent COVID-19. For the CDR3, the DNA is TGTGCCAGCAGCTTCTCGGGGGACGGCGGGTTATCTACGCAGTATTTT. Translated: CASSFSGDGGLSTQYF.